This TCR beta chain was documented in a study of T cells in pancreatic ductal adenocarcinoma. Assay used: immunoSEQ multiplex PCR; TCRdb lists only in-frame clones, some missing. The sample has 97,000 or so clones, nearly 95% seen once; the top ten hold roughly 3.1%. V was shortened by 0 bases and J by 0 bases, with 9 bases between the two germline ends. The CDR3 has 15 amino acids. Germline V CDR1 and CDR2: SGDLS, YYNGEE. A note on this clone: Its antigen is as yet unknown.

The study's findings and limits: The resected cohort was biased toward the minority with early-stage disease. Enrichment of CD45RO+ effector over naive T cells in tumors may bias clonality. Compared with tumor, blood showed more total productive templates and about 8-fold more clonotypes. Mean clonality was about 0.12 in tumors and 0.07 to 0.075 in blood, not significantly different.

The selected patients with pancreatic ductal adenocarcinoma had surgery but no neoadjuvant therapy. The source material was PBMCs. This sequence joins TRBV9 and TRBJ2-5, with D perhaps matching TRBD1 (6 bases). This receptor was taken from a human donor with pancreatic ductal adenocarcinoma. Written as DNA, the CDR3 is TGTGCCAGCAGCGTAGCTCGGACAGACCAAGAGACCCAGTACTTC. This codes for CASSVARTDQETQYF. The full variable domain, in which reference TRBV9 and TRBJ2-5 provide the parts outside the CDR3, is DSGVTQTPKHLITATGQRVTLRCSPRSGDLSVYWYQQSLDQGLQFLIQYYNGEERAKGNILERFSAQQFPDLHSELNLSSLELGDSALYFCASSVARTDQETQYFGPGTRLLVL.